These T cell receptor beta chains were read from a single sample in a study of blood T cell repertoires in COVID-19. The table came from immunoSEQ multiplex PCR; TCRdb's copy has only in-frame clones and leaves some out. The sample yields around 160,000 clones, 70% to 90% seen once. The sequenced material came from peripheral blood. These receptors all stem from a woman between 35 and 50 years old with active or convalescent COVID-19. The conserved cysteine and the conserved F or W are not part of the CDR3 here. Clone size is stated in some rows and not others, as once, few, many or a class when expanded.

clone size	V gene	CDR3 protein
.	TRBV19	ASSLPGREQY
.	TRBV19	ASSADPGASQY
.	TRBV9	ASSVGQGAGTEAF
.	TRBV10-3	AISENGGNTEAF
.	TRBV6-5	ASSTTGTGAQF
.	TRBV9	ATGGGSSTDTQY
.	TRBV20-1	SARRLPEAF
few	TRBV4-1	ASSQAGLRLEQY
.	TRBV12-3/TRBV12-4	ASSLAGTPID
few	TRBV30	AWSPLGTGYNSPLH
.	TRBV2	ASSGQGASTEAF
.	TRBV9	ASSVGQGGNQPQH
.	TRBV7-9	ASSIQGEAGQPQH
.	TRBV7-2	AGRLAGGSDTQY
.	TRBV3-1/TRBV3-2	ASSPTGLAGVGEQY
.	TRBV30	AWHRTGTGQETQY
once	TRBV5-1	ASSPRTGGTEAF
.	TRBV19	ASSISGVNNQPQH
.	TRBV24-1	ATSEGQGYTGELF
.	TRBV10-2	ASSEGAGTSRTDTQY
once	TRBV12-3/TRBV12-4	ASTSRGEQY
.	TRBV6-6	ASSLAGGLTGTDTQY
.	TRBV5-5	ASSLLLSGNTIY
.	TRBV28	ASSRGQGQSSGNTIY
few	TRBV14	ASSQGQGATQY
many	TRBV27	ASSSTGLANYGYT
.	TRBV4-3	ASSQNLPRVFSYEQY
.	TRBV5-1	ASSSGQGAGGTGYT
.	TRBV18	ASSPIGDNSPLH
.	TRBV30	AWKGGSYNSPLH
.	TRBV27	ASSLHGEGQAF
.	TRBV18	ASSPPKGTGREKLF
.	TRBV28	ASSSRTNYT
.	TRBV28	ASRDPGLAGSSSYNEQF
once	TRBV10-3	AISVQGLSNTGELF
.	TRBV4-2	ASSQDLAGRYSNQPQH
.	TRBV7-8	ASSRITATNEKLF
.	TRBV29-1	SAAGDRARNEQF
.	TRBV11-2	ASSLGHNNEQF
once	TRBV13	ASSPGSLAKNIQY
.	TRBV9	ASSVPQGADTEAF